This TCR beta chain was sequenced for a study of human T cells and chemical hapten exposure. About the research overall: Chiefly female patients presented with alopecia areata, totalis or universalis.

This clonotype was seen at least ten times. Its antigen is not identified. Findings of the study overall: Compared with pre-sensitization or healthy control sets, expanded TCRs clustered more.

TCRdb re-called the RACE reads with MiXCR, one entry per CDR3 protein. In the table there are about 54,000 distinct CDR3 sequences, about 9.9% of which are singletons. As for time point: patch test 2, 6 weeks after DPC sensitization. Treatment defined: therapeutic diphenylcyclopropenone sensitization with weekly scalp DPC. This CDR3 is built from 13 residues. V lost 3 bases, J lost 1 base, and 8 bases lay in between. Germline V gene sequence: CDR1 SGHNT, CDR2 YYREEE (reference sequence). The TCR originated in a woman aged 45-60 years with alopecia areata. Some clones in this sample may be carry-over from other donors' samples. The chain uses TRBV5-4 and TRBJ2-7; D unresolved. Here the sequenced sample was whole blood, taken in connection with sensitization to the hapten diphenylcyclopropenone (DPC). The CDR3 nucleotides are TGTGCCAGCAGCTCTCCTACGTCCTACGAGCAGTACTTC. Residues: CASSSPTSYEQYF.